This entry concerns a single T cell receptor beta chain. Which antigen it targets is not known. Per-nucleotide qualities are absent, and no much larger clonotype sits a single base away. From each donor, a single peripheral blood sample of roughly 0.11 L on average was drawn into heparinised tubes. Naive, central memory, regulatory and stem cell-like memory CD4+ T cells were sorted on a BD FACSAria II using a panel including CD45RO, CCR7, CD25, CD127, CD95 and CD27. Purity was above 95% for every sorted population. Right away, PBMCs were isolated by Lymphoprep density gradient centrifugation and were stained directly, with no culture step. Samples were stained and sorted in pairs, with one healthy donor and one patient per experiment, so that batch effects were minimized. The entire amount of isolated RNA was reverse transcribed using the High Capacity cDNA Reverse Transcription Kit, so the sequenced TCRB transcripts were expressed ones. Deep immunoSEQ sequencing was applied to naive, central memory and regulatory T cell samples, giving an average of around 4 million total reads per sample. Sorted cells were lysed in RLT buffer, and RNA was extracted using DNase-treated RNeasy Micro or Mini kits according to cell number. Each cell subset was processed separately to prevent cross-contamination, with patient and healthy donor samples processed together. Using the immunoSEQ multiplex PCR, TCRB sequences were amplified from cDNA into 87-bp fragments spanning the CDR3 region. The amplicons were sequenced using the Illumina HiSeq platform. In the authors' own workflow: Synthetic template baselines were used to correct PCR bias computationally, reads within Hamming distance 2 were collapsed together, and singletons that could not be merged were discarded. Reads were aligned against IMGT so that V, D and J genes, CDR3 length and insertions or deletions at six rearrangement sites could be assigned. Within each subset, clonotype counts were normalized to the number of sorted cells before true diversity and Gini coefficients were calculated with the tcR R package. The overlap coefficient, calculated on TCRB nucleotide sequences, was used to measure repertoire sharing. Out-of-frame TCRB sequences from naive cells were analyzed as a proxy for the pre-selection repertoire. TCRdb mirrors the immuneACCESS table, restricted to in-frame sequences. Some clones are absent from its copies; in checked studies, under half trace to an unresolved V gene, and the reason for the others is unknown. The V and J calls and clone size were taken over from that table, and D and trimming were inferred from the DNA. The sample table records some 900,000 clones; 17% of these occur just once. Of the sample, 0.02% to 0.025% falls within the top ten clones.

The data were taken from a study of beta chain features in type 1 diabetes (dated by TCRdb to the late 2010s). Some background on the complete study: No differences in mean age, gender distribution, total cell number or subset yield were found between patients and healthy donors. Regulatory and stem cell-like memory subsets were obtained from only 8 patients and roughly 8 healthy donors, while naive and central memory subsets were obtained from all 28 donors. In the study, recently diagnosed type 1 diabetes patients and matched healthy donors were compared on the TCRB repertoires of their sorted circulating CD4+ T cell subsets. A total of around 110,000,000 sorted cells were examined across all samples, and RNA yield correlated strongly with the number of cells per subset. The paper as a whole reports these results and caveats: Because cDNA was sequenced instead of genomic DNA, highly expressing activated cells could be over-represented, though the groups showed no difference in activation or CD3 levels. A moderate but significant shortening of TCRB CDR3 length was observed in type 1 diabetes patients in all four CD4+ subsets. Naive, central memory and regulatory TCRB repertoires appeared to be more similar among patients than among healthy donors. Because small numbers of individuals were included in the HLA sub-analyses, any influence of HLA type on TCRB rearrangement was left unresolved. At VDJ recombination sites, type 1 diabetes patients had fewer insertions and more deleted nucleotides, which implies abnormalities in thymic rearrangement. PCR may preferentially amplify shorter templates, but because patient and control samples were amplified and corrected together, any resulting skew would affect both groups equally.

Deletion took 6 bases off V and 4 bases off J, with a span of 13 bases between the germline ends. The CDR3 starts with the cysteine, ends with the phenylalanine, and has 13 residues. The CDR3 DNA has 39 bases and is translated from base 1. The germline V gene encodes CDR1 SEHNR and CDR2 FQNEAQ (reference sequence). The chain is made from TRBV7-9 and TRBJ2-7, and perhaps TRBD1 as D gene, on 7 matching bases. The sequence derives from a woman aged 18 to 35 in good health. The sequenced sample was naive CD4+ T cells from blood. This specimen's cell subset or site label, interpreted: true naive CD4+ T cells. The DNA sequence is as follows: TGTGCCAGCAGGCCGGCAGGGGGGTACGAGCAGTACTTC. The translation is CASRPAGGYEQYF.